The clone carrying this T cell receptor beta chain was detected a few times. Antigen specificity is unknown. This sample stems from a study of graft-versus-host responses after intestinal transplantation. Sequencing was performed with immunoSEQ multiplex PCR; in TCRdb, only in-frame clones are kept and a portion is missing. The sample lists just under 65,000 clones; 75% to 90% were seen once. General study results and limits: Recipient marrow contained GvH clones, some of which appeared first in ileum or blood.

The CDR3 is 15 amino acids. Per germline, CDR1 SGHAT and CDR2 FQNNGV. The V end was cut by 3 bases, the J end by 8 bases, with 16 bases between. Intraepithelial plus lamina propria lymphocytes were released by processing graft tissue. The sequencing used ileum tissue, collected 357 days after transplant. This clonotype originated in a human patient who received an intestinal transplant, so some T cells may come from the graft donor. The chain is built from TRBV11-2 and TRBJ1-4, with D perhaps TRBD1 (5 bases). CDR3 residues: CASSFGPQGGEKLFF. The CDR3 nucleotides read TGTGCCAGCAGCTTCGGCCCGCAGGGAGGGGAAAAACTGTTTTTT.